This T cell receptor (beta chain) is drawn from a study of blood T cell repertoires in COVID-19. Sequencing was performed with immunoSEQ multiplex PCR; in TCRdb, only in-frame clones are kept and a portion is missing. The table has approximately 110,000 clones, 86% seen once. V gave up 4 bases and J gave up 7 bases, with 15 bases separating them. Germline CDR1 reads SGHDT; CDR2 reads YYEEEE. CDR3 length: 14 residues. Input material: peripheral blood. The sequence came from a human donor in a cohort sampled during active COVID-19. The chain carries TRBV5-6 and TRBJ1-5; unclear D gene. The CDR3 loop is CASSRMELGQPQHF. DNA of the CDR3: TGTGCCAGCAGCCGAATGGAGCTCGGCCAGCCCCAGCATTTT.